This TCR beta chain was observed in a study of blood T cell repertoires in COVID-19. Study in general: Spain, Italy and the United States supplied samples that represented acute and convalescent COVID-19. Nucleic acid was either cDNA or gDNA, and it came from T cells, B-cell-depleted T cells, or PBMCs.

The length of the CDR3 is 12 residues. Germline V CDR1 and CDR2: SGDLS, YYNGEE. Trimming removed 3 bases at V and 5 bases at J, with 9 bases between. Methods used by the authors: Reference gene primer amplification in the assay estimated nucleated cell counts. The repertoire was sequenced with immunoSEQ multiplex PCR; TCRdb's copy has only in-frame clones and lacks some. V, J and clone size reflect that table, while D and trimming were determined from the DNA. The sample lists some 220,000 clones, approximately 86% occurring once. The clonotype comes from a human donor in a cohort sampled during active COVID-19. What was sequenced was peripheral blood. The rearrangement joins TRBV9 to TRBJ2-7; tentative D call: TRBD1 (6 bases). This CDR3 is CASSARQDEQYF. Here the CDR3 DNA reads TGTGCCAGCAGCGCCCGACAGGACGAGCAGTACTTC.